A few counts support the clone carrying this T cell receptor (beta chain). This sample is drawn from a study of blood T cells in healthy people across ages. A sample-barcoded 5' primer and a J-beta primer mix were used in a second PCR of roughly 7 to 11 cycles. TCRdb re-derived calls from the 5' RACE reads in MiXCR, one entry per CDR3 protein. The table includes under 2 million distinct CDR3 sequences, 30% to 40% detected once. With 2 bases removed from V and 2 bases from J, the gap between germline ends came to 12 bases. CDR1 is DFQATT, CDR2 SNEGSKA, per germline (reference sequence). The CDR3 runs to 14 residues.

V gene TRBV20-1 combines with J gene TRBJ1-2; no firm D call. The sample comprised blood. This sequence was found in a woman in her thirties in good health. The CDR3 loop reads CSARPPGANYGYTF. DNA of the CDR3: TGCAGTGCTAGACCCCCGGGAGCCAACTATGGCTACACCTTC.